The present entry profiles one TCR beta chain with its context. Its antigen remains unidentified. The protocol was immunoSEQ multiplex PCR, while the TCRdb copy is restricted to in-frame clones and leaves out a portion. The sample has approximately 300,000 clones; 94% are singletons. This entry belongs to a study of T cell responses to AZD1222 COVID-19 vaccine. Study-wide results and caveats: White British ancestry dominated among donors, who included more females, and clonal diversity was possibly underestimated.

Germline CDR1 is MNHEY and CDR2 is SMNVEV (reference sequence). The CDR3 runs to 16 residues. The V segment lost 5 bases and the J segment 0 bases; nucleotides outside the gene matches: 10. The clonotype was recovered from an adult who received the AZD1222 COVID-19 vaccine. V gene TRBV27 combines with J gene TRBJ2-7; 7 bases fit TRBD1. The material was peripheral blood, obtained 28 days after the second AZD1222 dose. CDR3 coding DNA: TGTGCCAGCAGTCCCAGTCAGGGGGAGAGCTCCTACGAGCAGTACTTC. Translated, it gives CASSPSQGESSYEQYF.